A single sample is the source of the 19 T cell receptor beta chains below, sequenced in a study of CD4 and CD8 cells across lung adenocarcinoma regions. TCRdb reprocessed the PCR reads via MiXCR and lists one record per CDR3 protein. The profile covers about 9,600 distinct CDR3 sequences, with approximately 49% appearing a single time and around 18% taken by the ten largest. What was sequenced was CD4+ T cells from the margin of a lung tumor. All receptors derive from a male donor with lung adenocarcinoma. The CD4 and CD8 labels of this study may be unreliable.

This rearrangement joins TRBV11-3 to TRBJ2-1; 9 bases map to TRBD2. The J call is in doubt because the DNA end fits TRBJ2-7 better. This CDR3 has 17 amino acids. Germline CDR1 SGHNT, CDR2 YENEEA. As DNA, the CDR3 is TGTGCCAGCAGCTTAGGGCGGGGGGGGGGGATGATCGACGAGCAGTACTTC. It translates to CASSLGRGGGMIDEQYF.

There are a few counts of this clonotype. The CDR3 DNA sequence: TGCGCCAGCAGCTGGGCAAGCACAGATACGCAGTATTTT. Translating gives CASSWASTDTQYF. The rearrangement joins TRBV5-1 to TRBJ2-3; unclear D gene. The CDR3 is 13 amino acids. CDR1 and CDR2 (germline): SGHRS, YFSETQ. V lost 3 bases to trimming and J lost 0 bases, with 5 bases between them.

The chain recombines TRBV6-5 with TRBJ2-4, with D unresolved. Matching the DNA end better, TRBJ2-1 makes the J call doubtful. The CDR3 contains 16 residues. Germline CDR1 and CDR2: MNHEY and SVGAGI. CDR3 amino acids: CASSSTRLPNYNEQFF. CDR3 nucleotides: TGTGCCAGCAGTTCAACCAGGCTGCCAAATTACAATGAGCAGTTCTTC.

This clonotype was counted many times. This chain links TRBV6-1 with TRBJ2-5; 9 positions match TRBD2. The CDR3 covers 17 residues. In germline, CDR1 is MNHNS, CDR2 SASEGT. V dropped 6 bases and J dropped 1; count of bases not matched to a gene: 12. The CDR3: CASRGNGAGGLQETQYF. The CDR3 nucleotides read TGTGCCAGCAGGGGAAACGGGGCGGGGGGGCTCCAAGAGACCCAGTACTTC.

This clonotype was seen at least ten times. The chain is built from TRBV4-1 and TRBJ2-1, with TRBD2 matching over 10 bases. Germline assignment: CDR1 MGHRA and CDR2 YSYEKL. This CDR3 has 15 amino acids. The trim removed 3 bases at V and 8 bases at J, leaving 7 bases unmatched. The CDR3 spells CASSHWTSGPHEQFF. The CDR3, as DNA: TGCGCCAGCAGCCATTGGACTAGCGGCCCCCATGAGCAGTTCTTC.

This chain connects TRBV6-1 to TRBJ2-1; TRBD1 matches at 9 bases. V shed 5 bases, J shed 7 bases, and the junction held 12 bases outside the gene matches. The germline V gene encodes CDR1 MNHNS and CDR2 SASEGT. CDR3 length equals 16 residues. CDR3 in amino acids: CASSLPSGTGLNEQFF. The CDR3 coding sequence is TGTGCCAGCAGTCTTCCTTCCGGGACAGGGCTAAATGAGCAGTTCTTC.

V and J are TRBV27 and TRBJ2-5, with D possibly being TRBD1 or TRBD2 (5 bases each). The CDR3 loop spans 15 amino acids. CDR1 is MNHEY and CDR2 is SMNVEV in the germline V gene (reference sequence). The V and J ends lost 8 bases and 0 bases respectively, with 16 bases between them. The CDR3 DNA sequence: TGTGCCAGCGGTGGGGTCGGGGCGTACCAAGAGACCCAGTACTTC. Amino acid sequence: CASGGVGAYQETQYF.

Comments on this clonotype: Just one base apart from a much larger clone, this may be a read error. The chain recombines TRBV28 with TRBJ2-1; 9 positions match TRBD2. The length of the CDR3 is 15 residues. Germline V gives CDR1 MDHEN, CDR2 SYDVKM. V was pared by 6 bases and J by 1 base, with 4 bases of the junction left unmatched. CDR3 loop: CASRISGSSYNEQFF. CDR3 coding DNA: TGTGCCAGCAGGATTAGCGGGAGTTCCTACAATGAGCAGTTCTTC.

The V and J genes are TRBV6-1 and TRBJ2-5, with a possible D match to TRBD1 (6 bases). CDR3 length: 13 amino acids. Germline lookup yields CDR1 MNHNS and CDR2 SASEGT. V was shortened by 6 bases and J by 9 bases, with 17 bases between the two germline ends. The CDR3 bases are TGTGCCAGCAGCCCGGACAGCTCAAGGGCCCAGTACTTC. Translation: CASSPDSSRAQYF.

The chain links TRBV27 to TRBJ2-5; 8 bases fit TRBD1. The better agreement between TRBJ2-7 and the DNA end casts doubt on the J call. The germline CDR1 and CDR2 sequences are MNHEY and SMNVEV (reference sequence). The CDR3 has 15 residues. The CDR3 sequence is CASSLAGQVSYEQYV. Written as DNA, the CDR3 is TGTGCCAGCAGTTTAGCGGGACAGGTGAGCTACGAGCAGTACGTC.

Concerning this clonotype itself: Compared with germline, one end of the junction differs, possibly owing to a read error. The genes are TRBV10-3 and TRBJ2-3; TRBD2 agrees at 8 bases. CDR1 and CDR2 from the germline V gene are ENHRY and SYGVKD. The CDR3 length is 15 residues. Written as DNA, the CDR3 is TGTGCCGGGGGGAGCGGGGGCCGGGGCCAAGATACGCAGTACTTT. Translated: CAGGSGGRGQDTQYF.

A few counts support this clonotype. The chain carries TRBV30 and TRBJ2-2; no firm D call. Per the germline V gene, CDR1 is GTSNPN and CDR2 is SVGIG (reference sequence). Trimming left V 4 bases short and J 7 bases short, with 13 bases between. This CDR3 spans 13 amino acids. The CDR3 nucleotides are TGTGCCTGGAATGTGGGTGCTGTCGGGGAGCTGTTTTTT. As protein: CAWNVGAVGELFF. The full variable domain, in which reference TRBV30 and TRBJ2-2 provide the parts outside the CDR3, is SQTIHQWPATLVQPVGSPLSLECTVEGTSNPNLYWYRQAAGRGLQLLFYSVGIGQISSEVPQNLSASRPQDRQFILSSKKLLLSDSGFYLCAWNVGAVGELFFGEGSRLTVL.

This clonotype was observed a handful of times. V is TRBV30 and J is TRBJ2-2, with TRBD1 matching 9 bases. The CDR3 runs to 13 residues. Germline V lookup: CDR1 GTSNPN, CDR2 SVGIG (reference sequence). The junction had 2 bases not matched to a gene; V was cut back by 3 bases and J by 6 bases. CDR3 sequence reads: CAWSTGGPGELFF. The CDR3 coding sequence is TGTGCCTGGAGCACAGGGGGCCCCGGGGAGCTGTTTTTT.

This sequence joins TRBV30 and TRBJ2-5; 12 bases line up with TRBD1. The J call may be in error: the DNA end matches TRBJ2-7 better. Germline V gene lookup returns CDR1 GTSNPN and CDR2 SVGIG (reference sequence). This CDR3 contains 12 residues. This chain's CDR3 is CAGDRGPNEQYF. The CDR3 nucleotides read TGTGCCGGGGACAGGGGGCCCAACGAGCAGTACTTC.

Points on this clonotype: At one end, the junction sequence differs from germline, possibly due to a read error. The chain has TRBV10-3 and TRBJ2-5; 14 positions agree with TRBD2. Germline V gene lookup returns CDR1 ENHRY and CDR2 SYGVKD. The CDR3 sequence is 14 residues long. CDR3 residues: CAIRTSGGAETQYF. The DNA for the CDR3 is TGTGCCATCAGGACTAGCGGGGGGGCAGAGACCCAGTACTTT.

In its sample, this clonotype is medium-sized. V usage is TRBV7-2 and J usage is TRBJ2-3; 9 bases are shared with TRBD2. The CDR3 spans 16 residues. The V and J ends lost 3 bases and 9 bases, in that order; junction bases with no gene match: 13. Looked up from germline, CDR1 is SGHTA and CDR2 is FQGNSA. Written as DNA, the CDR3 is TGTGCCAGCAGCTTTCTAGCGGGGCTCACGGGAGGCACGCAGTATTTT. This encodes CASSFLAGLTGGTQYF.

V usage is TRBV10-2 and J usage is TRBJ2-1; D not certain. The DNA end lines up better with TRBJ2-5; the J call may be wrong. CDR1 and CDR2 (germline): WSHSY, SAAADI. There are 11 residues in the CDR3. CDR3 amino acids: CASASVETQYF. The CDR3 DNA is TGCGCCAGCGCGAGTGTTGAGACCCAGTACTTC.

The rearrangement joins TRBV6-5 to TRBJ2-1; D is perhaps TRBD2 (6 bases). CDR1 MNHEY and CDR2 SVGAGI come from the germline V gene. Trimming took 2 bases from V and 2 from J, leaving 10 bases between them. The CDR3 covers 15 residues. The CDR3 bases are TGTGCCAGCAGTTACACCGGAGGGCCCTACAATGAGCAGTTCTTC. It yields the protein CASSYTGGPYNEQFF.

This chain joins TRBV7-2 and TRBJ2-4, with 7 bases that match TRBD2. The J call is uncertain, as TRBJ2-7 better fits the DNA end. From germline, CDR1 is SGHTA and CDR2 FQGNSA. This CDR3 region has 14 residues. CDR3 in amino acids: CASSLDPSGYEQYF. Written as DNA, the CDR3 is TGTGCCAGCAGCTTAGATCCTAGCGGCTACGAGCAGTACTTC.